One sample yielded the 10 T cell receptor beta chains listed below, sequenced in a study of T cell clones after liver transplantation. The assay was immunoSEQ multiplex PCR, and TCRdb's table has in-frame clones only and misses some. Of 95,000 to 130,000 clones listed, about nine tenths are singletons. The starting material was CD4+ T cells from blood, obtained 12 months after liver transplant. The receptors here all came from a human patient who received a liver transplant. The graft donor may account for some of the T cells.

Points on this clone: Other DNA variants within this sample encode the same CDR3. The chain recombines TRBV28 with TRBJ2-7; D unclear. The CDR3 has 12 residues. With 3 bases removed from V and 4 bases from J, the gap between germline ends came to 7 bases. The V gene's germline CDR1 is MDHEN and CDR2 SYDVKM. The CDR3 is CASSLGQYEQYF. CDR3 nucleotide sequence: TGTGCCAGCAGTTTGGGTCAGTACGAGCAGTACTTC.

The chain employs TRBV11-3 and TRBJ1-3; D is perhaps TRBD1 (5 bases). V lost 0 bases, J lost 3 bases, and 6 bases lay in between. This CDR3 is 14 amino acids long. CDR1 and CDR2 (germline): SGHNT, YENEEA. Written as DNA, the CDR3 is TGTGCCAGCAGCTTAGAACAGGATGGAAACACCATATATTTT. This encodes CASSLEQDGNTIYF. Looking up the rest from reference TRBV11-3 and TRBJ1-3 gives the full variable domain: EAGVVQSPRYKIIEKKQPVAFWCNPISGHNTLYWYLQNLGQGPELLIRYENEEAVDDSQLPKDRFSAERLKGVDSTLKIQPAELGDSAVYLCASSLEQDGNTIYFGEGSWLTVV.

The rearrangement joins TRBV28 to TRBJ1-1; possibly TRBD1 for D (6 bases). Trimming cost V 6 bases and J 2 bases, with 10 bases left between them. Germline V gene sequence: CDR1 MDHEN, CDR2 SYDVKM. The CDR3 sequence is 13 residues long. DNA of the CDR3: TGTGCCAGCAGACCAGGGGAAAACACTGAAGCTTTCTTT. Translating it yields CASRPGENTEAFF. The full variable domain, completed using reference TRBV28 and TRBJ1-1, is DVKVTQSSRYLVKRTGEKVFLECVQDMDHENMFWYRQDPGLGLRLIYFSYDVKMKEKGDIPEGYSVSREKKERFSLILESASTNQTSMYLCASRPGENTEAFFGQGTRLTVV.

The chain links TRBV18 to TRBJ1-4; D ambiguous. V lost 3 bases and J lost 0, with 2 bases in between. This CDR3 spans 13 amino acids. Germline assignment: CDR1 KGHSH and CDR2 LQKENI. CDR3 loop: CASSPATNEKLFF. The CDR3 DNA reads as TGTGCCAGCTCACCTGCAACTAATGAAAAACTGTTTTTT.

A single count supports this clone. The gene calls are TRBV4-3 and TRBJ2-2; 8 bases are a match to TRBD1. J was trimmed by 6 bases and V by 4 bases; bases with no gene match: 16. Looked up from germline, CDR1 is LGHNA and CDR2 is YSLEER. This CDR3 has 18 residues. CDR3 DNA sequence: TGCGCCAGCAGCCCTCAAGGTGTAGACGGACAGGGCTCCGGGGAGCTGTTTTTT. Amino acid sequence: CASSPQGVDGQGSGELFF.

The rearrangement links TRBV27 to TRBJ2-1; a weak D match, TRBD2 (5 bases). CDR3 size: 13 residues. Germline V gene sequence: CDR1 MNHEY, CDR2 SMNVEV (reference sequence). Trimming cost V 6 bases and J 10 bases, with 16 bases left between them. The DNA for the CDR3 is TGTGCCAGCAGCAGGTCGGGGTCGAGGGAGCAGTTCTTC. Its protein product is CASSRSGSREQFF.

The rearrangement joins TRBV28 to TRBJ2-7, with unresolved D. CDR1 MDHEN and CDR2 SYDVKM come from the germline V gene. V was shortened by 4 bases and J by 3 bases, with 4 bases between the two germline ends. The CDR3 runs 11 residues. The CDR3 region is CASSSIYEQYF. CDR3 DNA: TGTGCCAGCAGTTCCATCTACGAGCAGTACTTC.

This chain links TRBV6-1 with TRBJ1-5; a possible D gene is TRBD1 (5 bases). The CDR3 length is 12 residues. The germline gives CDR1 MNHNS, CDR2 SASEGT. V was pared by 11 bases and J by 5 bases, with 13 bases between. The CDR3 coding sequence is TGTGCCTCGGGCAGGGTAGATCAGCCCCAGCATTTT. Translation gives CASGRVDQPQHF.

This rearrangement joins TRBV29-1 to TRBJ2-5; tentatively, D is TRBD1 (5 bases). Gene TRBJ2-7 matches the end of the DNA better, so the J call may be wrong. This CDR3 has 11 amino acids. Germline loops: CDR1 SQVTM, CDR2 ANQGSEA. The CDR3 is CSVEGQYEQYF. The CDR3 bases are TGCAGCGTTGAAGGACAGTACGAGCAGTACTTC.

This chain connects TRBV7-8 to TRBJ2-1; TRBD2 aligns across 12 bases. The junction had 16 bases not matched to a gene; V was cut back by 5 bases and J by 5 bases. The CDR3 is made up of 19 amino acids. The germline V gene encodes CDR1 SGHVS and CDR2 FQNEAQ. In DNA form, the CDR3 reads TGTGCCAGCAGCCCAGTGACTAGCGGGAGAATAAGTTACGACAATGAGCAGTTCTTC. Amino acid sequence: CASSPVTSGRISYDNEQFF. The full variable domain, in which reference TRBV7-8 and TRBJ2-1 provide the parts outside the CDR3, is GAGVSQSPRYKVAKRGQDVALRCDPISGHVSLFWYQQALGQGPEFLTYFQNEAQLDKSGLPSDRFFAERPEGSVSTLKIQRTQQEDSAVYLCASSPVTSGRISYDNEQFFGPGTRLTVL.